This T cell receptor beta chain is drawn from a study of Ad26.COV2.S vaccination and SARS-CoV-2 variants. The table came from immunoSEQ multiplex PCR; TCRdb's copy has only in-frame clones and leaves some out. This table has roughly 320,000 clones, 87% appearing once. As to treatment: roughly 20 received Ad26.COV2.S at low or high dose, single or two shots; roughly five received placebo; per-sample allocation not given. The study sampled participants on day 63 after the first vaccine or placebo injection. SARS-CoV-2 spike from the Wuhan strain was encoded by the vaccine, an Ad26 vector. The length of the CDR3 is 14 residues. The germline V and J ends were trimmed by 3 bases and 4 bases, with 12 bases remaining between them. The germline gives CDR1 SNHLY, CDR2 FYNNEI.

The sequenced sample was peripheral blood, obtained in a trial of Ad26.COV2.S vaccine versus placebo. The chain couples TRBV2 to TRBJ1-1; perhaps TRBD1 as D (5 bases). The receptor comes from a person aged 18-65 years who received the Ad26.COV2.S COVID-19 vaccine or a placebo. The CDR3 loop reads CASSDRLGGTEAFF. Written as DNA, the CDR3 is TGTGCCAGCAGTGATCGACTGGGGGGCACTGAAGCTTTCTTT.